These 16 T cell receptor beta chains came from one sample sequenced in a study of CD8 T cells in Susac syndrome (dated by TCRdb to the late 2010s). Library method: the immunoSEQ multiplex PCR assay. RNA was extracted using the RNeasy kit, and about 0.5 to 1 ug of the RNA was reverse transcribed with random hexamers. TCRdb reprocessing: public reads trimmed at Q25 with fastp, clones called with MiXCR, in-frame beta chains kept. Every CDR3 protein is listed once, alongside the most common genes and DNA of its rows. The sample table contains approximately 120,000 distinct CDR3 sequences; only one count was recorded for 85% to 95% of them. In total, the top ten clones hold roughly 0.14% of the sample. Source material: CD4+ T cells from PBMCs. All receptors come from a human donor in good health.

The CDR3 sequence is CASMDSGGGYNEQFF. The CDR3 nucleotides are TGTGCCAGCATGGACAGCGGGGGGGGTTACAATGAGCAGTTCTTC. The chain combines TRBV7-9 with TRBJ2-1, with TRBD2 matching 10 bases. With V trimmed by 7 bases and J by 4 bases, 7 bases remained unmatched. This CDR3 contains 15 residues. Germline V lookup: CDR1 SEHNR, CDR2 FQNEAQ (reference sequence).

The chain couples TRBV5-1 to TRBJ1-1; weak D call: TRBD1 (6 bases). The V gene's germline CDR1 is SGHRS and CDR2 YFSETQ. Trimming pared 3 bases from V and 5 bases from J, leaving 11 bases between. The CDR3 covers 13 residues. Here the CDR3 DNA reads TGCGCCAGCAGCTACTCTGGACAGACTGAAGCTTTCTTT. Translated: CASSYSGQTEAFF.

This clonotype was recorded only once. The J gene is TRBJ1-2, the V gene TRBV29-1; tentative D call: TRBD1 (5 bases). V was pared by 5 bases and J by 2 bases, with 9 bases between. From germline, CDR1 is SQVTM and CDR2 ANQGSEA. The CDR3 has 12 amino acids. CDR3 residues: CSVISGNYGYTF. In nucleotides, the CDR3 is TGCAGCGTTATATCAGGGAACTATGGCTACACCTTC.

The CDR3 protein is CASQVSPNTEAFF. CDR3 nucleotides: TGTGCAAGCCAAGTAAGTCCCAACACTGAAGCTTTCTTT. The rearrangement uses TRBV13 and TRBJ1-1; no clear D gene. Germline CDR1 is PRHDT and CDR2 is FYEKMQ (reference sequence). This CDR3 region has 13 residues.

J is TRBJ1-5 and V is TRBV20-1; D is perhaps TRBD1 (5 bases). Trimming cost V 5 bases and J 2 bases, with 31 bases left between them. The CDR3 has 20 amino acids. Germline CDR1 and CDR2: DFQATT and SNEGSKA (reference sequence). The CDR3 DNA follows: TGCAGTGCTCACCCTCGGCGGGGCACGAGATTAGACAATCGCAATCAGCCCCAGCATTTT. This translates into CSAHPRRGTRLDNRNQPQHF.

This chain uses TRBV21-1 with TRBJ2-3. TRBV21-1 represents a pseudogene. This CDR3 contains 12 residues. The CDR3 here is CASSTLAYTQYF. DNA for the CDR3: TGTGCCAGCAGCACCTTAGCATATACGCAGTATTTT.

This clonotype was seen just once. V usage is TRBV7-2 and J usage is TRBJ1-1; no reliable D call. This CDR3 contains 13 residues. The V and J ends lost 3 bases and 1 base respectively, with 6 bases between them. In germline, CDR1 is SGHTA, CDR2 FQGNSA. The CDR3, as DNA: TGTGCCAGCAGCTTTAGGTCGAACACTGAAGCTTTCTTT. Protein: CASSFRSNTEAFF.

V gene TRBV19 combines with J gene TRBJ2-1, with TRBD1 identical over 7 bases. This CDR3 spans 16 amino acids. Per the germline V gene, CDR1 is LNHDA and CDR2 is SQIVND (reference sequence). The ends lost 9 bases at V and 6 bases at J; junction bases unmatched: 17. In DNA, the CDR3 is TGTGCCAGCATGTTTGAGGGGGCTAGAGATTCCAATGAGCAGTTCTTC. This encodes CASMFEGARDSNEQFF.

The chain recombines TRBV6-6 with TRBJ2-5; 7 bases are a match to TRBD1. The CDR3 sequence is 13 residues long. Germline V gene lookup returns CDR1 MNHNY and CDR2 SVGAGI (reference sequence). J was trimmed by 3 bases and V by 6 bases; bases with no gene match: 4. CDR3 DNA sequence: TGTGCCAGCAGACCCAGGGGGAAAGAGACCCAGTACTTC. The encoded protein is CASRPRGKETQYF.

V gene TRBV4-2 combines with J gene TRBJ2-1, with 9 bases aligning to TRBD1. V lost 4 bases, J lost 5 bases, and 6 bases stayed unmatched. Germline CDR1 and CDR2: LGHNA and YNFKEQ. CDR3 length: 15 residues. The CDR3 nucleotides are TGTGCCAGCAGCCGCCGGGACAGGGATAACAATGAGCAGTTCTTC. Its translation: CASSRRDRDNNEQFF.

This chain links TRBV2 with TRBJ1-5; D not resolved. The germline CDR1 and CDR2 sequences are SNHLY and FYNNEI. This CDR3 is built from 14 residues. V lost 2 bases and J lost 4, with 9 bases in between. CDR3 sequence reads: CASSELGGNQPQHF. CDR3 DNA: TGTGCCAGCAGTGAACTGGGCGGAAATCAGCCCCAGCATTTT.

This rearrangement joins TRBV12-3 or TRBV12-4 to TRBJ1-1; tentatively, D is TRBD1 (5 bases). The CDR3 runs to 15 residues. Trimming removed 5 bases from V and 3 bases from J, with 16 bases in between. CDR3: CASSPTQRGDTEAFF. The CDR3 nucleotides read TGTGCCAGCAGTCCAACACAGCGAGGGGACACTGAAGCTTTCTTT.

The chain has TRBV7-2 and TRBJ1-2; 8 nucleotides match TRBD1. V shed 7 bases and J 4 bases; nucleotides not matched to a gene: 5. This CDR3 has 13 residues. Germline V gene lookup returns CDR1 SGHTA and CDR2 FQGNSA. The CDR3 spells CASNVDRGYGYTF. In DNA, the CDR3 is TGTGCCAGCAACGTCGACAGGGGCTATGGCTACACCTTC.

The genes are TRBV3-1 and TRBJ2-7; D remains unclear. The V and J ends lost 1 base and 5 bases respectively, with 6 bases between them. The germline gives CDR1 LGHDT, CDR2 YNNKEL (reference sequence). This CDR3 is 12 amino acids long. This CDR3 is CASSQVNDEQYF. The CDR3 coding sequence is TGTGCCAGCAGCCAAGTTAATGACGAGCAGTACTTC.

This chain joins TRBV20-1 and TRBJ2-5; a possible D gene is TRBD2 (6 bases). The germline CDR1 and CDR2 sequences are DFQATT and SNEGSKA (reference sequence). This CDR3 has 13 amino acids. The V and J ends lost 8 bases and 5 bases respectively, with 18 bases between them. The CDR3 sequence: CSPDIAGWETQYF. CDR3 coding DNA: TGCAGTCCAGATATCGCGGGATGGGAGACCCAGTACTTC.

CDR3 amino acids: CATSRLAEGVSGANVLTF. The CDR3 nucleotides are TGTGCCACCAGCAGATTAGCAGAGGGAGTCTCTGGGGCCAACGTCCTGACTTTC. The V and J genes are TRBV15 and TRBJ2-6; tentative D call: TRBD2 (5 bases). Germline assignment: CDR1 LNHNV and CDR2 YYDKDF (reference sequence). The length of the CDR3 is 18 residues. V shed 2 bases and J shed 0 bases, with 14 bases lying between them.